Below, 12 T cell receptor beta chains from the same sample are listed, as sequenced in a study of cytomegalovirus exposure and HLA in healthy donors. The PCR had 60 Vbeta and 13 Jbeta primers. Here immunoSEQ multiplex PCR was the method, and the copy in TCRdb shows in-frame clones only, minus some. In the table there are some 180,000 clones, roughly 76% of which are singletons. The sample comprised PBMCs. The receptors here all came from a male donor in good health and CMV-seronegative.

The CDR3 region is CASLDRANYGYTF. Written as DNA, the CDR3 is TGTGCCTCGTTGGACAGGGCCAACTATGGCTACACCTTC. This chain uses TRBV19 with TRBJ1-2, with 8 bases lining up with TRBD1. The CDR3 totals 13 residues. Germline V CDR1 and CDR2: LNHDA, SQIVND (reference sequence). J lost 2 bases, V lost 11 bases, and 7 bases had no gene match.

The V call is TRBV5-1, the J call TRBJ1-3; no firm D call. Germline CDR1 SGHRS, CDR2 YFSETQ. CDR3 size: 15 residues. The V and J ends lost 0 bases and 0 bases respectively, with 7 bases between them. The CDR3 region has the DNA TGCGCCAGCAGCTTGGCCGCAGACTCTGGAAACACCATATATTTT. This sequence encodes CASSLAADSGNTIYF. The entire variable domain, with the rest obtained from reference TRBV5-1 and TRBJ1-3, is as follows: KAGVTQTPRYLIKTRGQQVTLSCSPISGHRSVSWYQQTPGQGLQFLFEYFSETQRNKGNFPGRFSGRQFSNSRSEMNVSTLELGDSALYLCASSLAADSGNTIYFGEGSWLTVV.

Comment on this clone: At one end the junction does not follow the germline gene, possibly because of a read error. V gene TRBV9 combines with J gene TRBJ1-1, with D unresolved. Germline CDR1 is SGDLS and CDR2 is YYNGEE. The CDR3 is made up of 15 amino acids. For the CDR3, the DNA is TGTGCCAGCAGCTTTATAGACACGCTTGGATCTGAAGCTCTCTTT. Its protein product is CASSFIDTLGSEALF.

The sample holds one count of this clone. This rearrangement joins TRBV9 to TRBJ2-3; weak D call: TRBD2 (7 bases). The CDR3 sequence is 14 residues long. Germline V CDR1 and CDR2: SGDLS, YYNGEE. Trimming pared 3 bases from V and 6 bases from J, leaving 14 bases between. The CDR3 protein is CASSEGGGADTQYF. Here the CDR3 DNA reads TGTGCCAGCAGCGAGGGGGGGGGAGCTGATACGCAGTATTTT.

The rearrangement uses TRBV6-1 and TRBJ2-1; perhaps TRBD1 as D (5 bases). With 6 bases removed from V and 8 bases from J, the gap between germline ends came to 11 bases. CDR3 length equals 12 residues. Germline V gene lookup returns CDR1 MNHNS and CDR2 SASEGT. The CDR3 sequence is CASRDSWDEQFF. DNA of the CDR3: TGTGCCAGCAGAGACAGTTGGGATGAGCAGTTCTTC.

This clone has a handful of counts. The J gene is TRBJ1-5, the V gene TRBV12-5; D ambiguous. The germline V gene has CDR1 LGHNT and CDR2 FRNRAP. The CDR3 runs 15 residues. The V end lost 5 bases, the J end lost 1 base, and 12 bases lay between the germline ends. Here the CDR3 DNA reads TGTGCTAGTGGTCAAACAACCTGGAGCAATCAGCCCCAGCATTTT. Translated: CASGQTTWSNQPQHF.

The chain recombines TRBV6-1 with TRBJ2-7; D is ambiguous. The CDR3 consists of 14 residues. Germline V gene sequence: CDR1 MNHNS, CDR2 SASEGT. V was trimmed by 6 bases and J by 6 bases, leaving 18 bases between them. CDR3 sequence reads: CASRPGLAPSEQYF. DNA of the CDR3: TGTGCCAGCAGGCCGGGTCTGGCACCATCCGAGCAGTACTTC.

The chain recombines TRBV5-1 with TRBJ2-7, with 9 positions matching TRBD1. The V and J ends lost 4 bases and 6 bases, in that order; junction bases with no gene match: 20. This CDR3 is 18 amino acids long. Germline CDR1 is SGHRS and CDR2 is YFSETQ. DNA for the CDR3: TGCGCCAGCAGCCCAAGTCCCGGGACAGGGTTGGTTGCGAGCGAGCAGTACTTC. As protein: CASSPSPGTGLVASEQYF.

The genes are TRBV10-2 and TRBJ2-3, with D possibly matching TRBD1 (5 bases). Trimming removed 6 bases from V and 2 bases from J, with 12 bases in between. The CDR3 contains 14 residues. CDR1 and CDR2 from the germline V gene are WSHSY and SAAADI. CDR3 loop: CASSAQGITDTQYF. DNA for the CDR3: TGCGCCAGCAGCGCTCAGGGAATCACAGATACGCAGTATTTT.

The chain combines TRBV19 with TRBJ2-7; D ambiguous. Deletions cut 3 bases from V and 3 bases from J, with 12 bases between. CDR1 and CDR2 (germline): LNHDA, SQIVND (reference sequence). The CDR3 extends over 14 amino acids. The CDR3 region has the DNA TGTGCCAGTAGTATTTCAGGCTCCAACTACGAGCAGTACTTC. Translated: CASSISGSNYEQYF.

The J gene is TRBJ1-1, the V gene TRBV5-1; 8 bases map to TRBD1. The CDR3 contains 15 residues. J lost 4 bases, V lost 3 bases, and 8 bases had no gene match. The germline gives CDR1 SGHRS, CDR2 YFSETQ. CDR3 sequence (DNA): TGCGCCAGCAGCTCCTTGGGGCAGGGGGCCACTGAAGCTTTCTTT. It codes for CASSSLGQGATEAFF. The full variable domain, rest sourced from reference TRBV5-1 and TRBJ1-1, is KAGVTQTPRYLIKTRGQQVTLSCSPISGHRSVSWYQQTPGQGLQFLFEYFSETQRNKGNFPGRFSGRQFSNSRSEMNVSTLELGDSALYLCASSSLGQGATEAFFGQGTRLTVV.

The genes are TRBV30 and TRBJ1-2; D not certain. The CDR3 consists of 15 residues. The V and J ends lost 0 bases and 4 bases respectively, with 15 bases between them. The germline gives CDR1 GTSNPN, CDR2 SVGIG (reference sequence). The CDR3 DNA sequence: TGTGCCTGGAGTGTACTGGGGAGGGCCCTCTATGGCTACACCTTC. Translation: CAWSVLGRALYGYTF.